Shown below are 15 T cell receptor beta chains from a single sample sequenced in a study of cytomegalovirus exposure and HLA in healthy donors. In the PCR, 60 Vbeta and 13 Jbeta primers were used. Data came from immunoSEQ multiplex PCR; TCRdb stores just in-frame clones and leaves some out. The table lists roughly 150,000 clones, about 80% of them singletons. Sequences were obtained from PBMCs. Receptors originate from a man in his thirties or forties in good health and CMV-seropositive.

The chain recombines TRBV11-2 with TRBJ2-1, with D tentatively TRBD2 (5 bases). Per germline, CDR1 SGHAT and CDR2 FQNNGV. CDR3 size: 13 residues. V lost 2 bases to trimming and J lost 8 bases, with 10 bases between them. CDR3 DNA: TGTGCCAGCAGCTTATACAGCGGCTATGAGCAGTTCTTC. Its translation: CASSLYSGYEQFF.

The V call is TRBV13, the J call TRBJ2-5; possible D gene TRBD1, 6 bases. Trimming shortened V by 4 bases and J by 1 base, and 10 bases separated the two germline ends. The germline gives CDR1 PRHDT, CDR2 FYEKMQ (reference sequence). The CDR3 length is 14 residues. The CDR3 spells CASSSGHLQETQYF. CDR3 DNA: TGTGCCAGCAGCTCGGGACACCTCCAAGAGACCCAGTACTTC.

The rearrangement uses TRBV10-3 and TRBJ1-1; 8 nucleotides line up with TRBD1. V lost 6 bases to trimming and J lost 5 bases; unmatched junction nucleotides: 5. Germline V CDR1 and CDR2: ENHRY, SYGVKD. The CDR3 extends over 13 amino acids. CDR3 coding DNA: TGTGCCATCAGATTGGACAGGGAGACTGAAGCTTTCTTT. It specifies CAIRLDRETEAFF.

V is TRBV2 and J is TRBJ2-3; 12 bases match TRBD2. CDR3 length: 16 residues. V shed 2 bases and J 0 bases; nucleotides not matched to a gene: 0. Germline V gene lookup returns CDR1 SNHLY and CDR2 FYNNEI. CDR3 sequence reads: CASSELAGGSTDTQYF. The CDR3 DNA reads as TGTGCCAGCAGTGAACTAGCGGGGGGGAGCACAGATACGCAGTATTTT.

This rearrangement joins TRBV6-5 to TRBJ1-5, with D hard to call. Germline CDR1 and CDR2: MNHEY and SVGAGI. There are 15 residues in the CDR3. Trimming removed 4 bases from V and 0 bases from J, with 10 bases in between. CDR3 sequence: CASSSSSRSNQPQHF. In DNA form, the CDR3 reads TGTGCCAGCAGTTCCTCGAGCCGTAGCAATCAGCCCCAGCATTTT.

This clone has only a few counts. This chain links TRBV6-5 with TRBJ1-4; D ambiguous. The germline V gene has CDR1 MNHEY and CDR2 SVGAGI. Between the trimmed V and J ends, which lost 11 bases and 4 bases, there was a span of 8 bases. The CDR3 runs to 11 residues. The CDR3 loop is CADSGNEKLFF. The CDR3 DNA reads as TGTGCCGACTCGGGTAATGAAAAACTGTTTTTT.

V usage is TRBV5-5 and J usage is TRBJ1-6; a weak D match, TRBD1 (6 bases). Germline values: CDR1 SGHKS, CDR2 YYEKEE (reference sequence). V gave up 5 bases and J gave up 5 bases, with 14 bases separating them. The CDR3 contains 15 residues. CDR3 sequence: CASSLIQGDNSPLHF. In nucleotides, the CDR3 is TGTGCCAGCAGTCTAATACAGGGCGATAATTCACCCCTCCACTTT.

The CDR3 region is CATSTNRGPNEKLFF. CDR3 sequence (DNA): TGTGCCACCAGCACTAACAGGGGACCAAATGAAAAACTGTTTTTT. The chain couples TRBV15 to TRBJ1-4, with 7 bases that match TRBD1. Germline lookup yields CDR1 LNHNV and CDR2 YYDKDF (reference sequence). J was trimmed by 5 bases and V by 4 bases; bases with no gene match: 7. The CDR3 is 15 amino acids.

The gene calls are TRBV7-8 and TRBJ1-1; the D is unclear. Germline V CDR1 and CDR2: SGHVS, FQNEAQ. The CDR3 sequence is 11 residues long. V was cut by 2 bases and J by 7 bases, with 5 bases left in between. In DNA, the CDR3 is TGTGCCAGCAGCTTAATCAGTGAAGCTTTCTTT. It is translated as CASSLISEAFF.

As concerns this clone: The sample contains more than one DNA sequence encoding this CDR3. The chain joins TRBV6-5 to TRBJ1-2; D might be TRBD1 (5 bases). This CDR3 spans 12 amino acids. Per the germline V gene, CDR1 is MNHEY and CDR2 is SVGAGI. Deletions cut 6 bases from V and 5 bases from J, with 10 bases between. CDR3: CASSPGGYGYTF. In nucleotides, the CDR3 is TGTGCCAGCAGCCCGGGGGGGTATGGCTACACCTTC.

The V and J genes are TRBV6-4 and TRBJ2-2; 7 nucleotides align to TRBD2. The CDR3 has 13 residues. Germline lookup yields CDR1 MRHNA and CDR2 SNTAGT. The V gene end was trimmed by 8 bases and the J gene end by 3 bases; junction bases not matched to a gene: 3. The chain's CDR3 is CASGAGDTGELFF. In DNA form, the CDR3 reads TGTGCCAGCGGGGCGGGGGACACCGGGGAGCTGTTTTTT.

J is TRBJ2-3 and V is TRBV2; the D gene is possibly TRBD2 (6 bases). Trimming cost V 7 bases and J 4 bases, with 18 bases left between them. The V gene's germline CDR1 is SNHLY and CDR2 FYNNEI. The CDR3 runs to 15 residues. The CDR3 protein is CASKGTPLGPDTQYF. The CDR3 bases are TGTGCCAGCAAAGGGACTCCCCTGGGGCCAGATACGCAGTATTTT.

This chain joins TRBV5-4 and TRBJ2-5, with a tentative D call TRBD1 (6 bases). Germline-derived CDR1 and CDR2 are SGHNT and YYREEE (reference sequence). V shed 0 bases and J shed 0 bases, with 15 bases lying between them. This CDR3 has 17 residues. This CDR3 reads CASSLGAGTQYQETQYF. DNA of the CDR3: TGTGCCAGCAGCTTGGGGGCCGGGACACAGTACCAAGAGACCCAGTACTTC.

The chain is built from TRBV6-5 and TRBJ1-5; D is perhaps TRBD1 (6 bases). The germline V gene has CDR1 MNHEY and CDR2 SVGAGI. The CDR3 is made up of 15 amino acids. The ends were cut back, 6 bases at V and 0 bases at J, with 12 bases in the middle. The CDR3 reads CASSLGHSSNQPQHF. DNA for the CDR3: TGTGCCAGCAGCTTGGGACACAGTAGCAATCAGCCCCAGCATTTT.

This rearrangement joins TRBV5-6 to TRBJ1-5; 9 nucleotides align to TRBD1. Germline trimming cut 1 base from V and 6 bases from J; bases unmatched to any gene: 8. CDR3 size: 16 residues. Germline V CDR1 and CDR2: SGHDT, YYEEEE. Here the CDR3 reads CASSLMTGQGFQPQHF. Written as DNA, the CDR3 is TGTGCCAGCAGCTTGATGACGGGACAGGGATTTCAGCCCCAGCATTTT. The full variable domain, in which reference TRBV5-6 and TRBJ1-5 provide the parts outside the CDR3, is DAGVTQSPTHLIKTRGQQVTLRCSPKSGHDTVSWYQQALGQGPQFIFQYYEEEERQRGNFPDRFSGHQFPNYSSELNVNALLLGDSALYLCASSLMTGQGFQPQHFGDGTRLSIL.